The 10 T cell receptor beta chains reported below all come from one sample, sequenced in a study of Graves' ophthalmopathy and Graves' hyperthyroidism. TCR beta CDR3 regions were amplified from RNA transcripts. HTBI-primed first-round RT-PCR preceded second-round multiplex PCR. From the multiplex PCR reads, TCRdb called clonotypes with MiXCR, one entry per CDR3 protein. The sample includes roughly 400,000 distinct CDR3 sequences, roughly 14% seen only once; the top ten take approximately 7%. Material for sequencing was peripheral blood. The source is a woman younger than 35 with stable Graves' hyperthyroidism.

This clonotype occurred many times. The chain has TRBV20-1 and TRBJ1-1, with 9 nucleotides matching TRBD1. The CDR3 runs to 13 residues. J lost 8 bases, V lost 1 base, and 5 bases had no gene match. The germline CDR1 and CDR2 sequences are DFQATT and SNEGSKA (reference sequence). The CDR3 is CSARGDRVREAFF. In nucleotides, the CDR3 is TGCAGTGCTAGAGGGGACAGGGTTCGAGAAGCTTTCTTT.

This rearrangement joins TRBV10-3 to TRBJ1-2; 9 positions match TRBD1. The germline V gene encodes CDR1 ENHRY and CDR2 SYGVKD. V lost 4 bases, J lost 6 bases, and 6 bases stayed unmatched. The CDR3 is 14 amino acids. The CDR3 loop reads CAISVGQGSHGYTF. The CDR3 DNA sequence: TGTGCCATCAGTGTCGGACAGGGGAGTCATGGCTACACCTTC.

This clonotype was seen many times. The CDR3 sequence is CATSTPGVGNQPQHF. The CDR3 bases are TGTGCCACCAGCACGCCAGGGGTGGGCAATCAGCCCCAGCATTTT. The rearrangement joins TRBV15 to TRBJ1-5; TRBD1 might be the D (6 bases). The CDR3 length is 15 residues. The V end was cut by 4 bases, the J end by 2 bases, with 12 bases between. The germline gives CDR1 LNHNV, CDR2 YYDKDF (reference sequence).

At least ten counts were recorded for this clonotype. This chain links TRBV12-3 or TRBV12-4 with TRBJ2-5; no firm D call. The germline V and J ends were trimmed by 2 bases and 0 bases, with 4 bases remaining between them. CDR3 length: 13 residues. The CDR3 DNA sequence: TGTGCCAGCAGTTTAAGAAACCAAGAGACCCAGTACTTC. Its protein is CASSLRNQETQYF.

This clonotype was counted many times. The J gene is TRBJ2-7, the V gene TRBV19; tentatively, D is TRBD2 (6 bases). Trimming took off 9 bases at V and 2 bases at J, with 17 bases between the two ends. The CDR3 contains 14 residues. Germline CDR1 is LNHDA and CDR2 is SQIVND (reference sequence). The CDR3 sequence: CASSVSEGTYEQYF. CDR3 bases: TGTGCCAGCTCCGTCTCGGAGGGCACCTACGAGCAGTACTTC.

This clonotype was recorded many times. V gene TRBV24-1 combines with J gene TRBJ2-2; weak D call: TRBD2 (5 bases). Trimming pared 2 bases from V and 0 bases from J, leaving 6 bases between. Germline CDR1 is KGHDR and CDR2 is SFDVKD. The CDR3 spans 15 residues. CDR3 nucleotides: TGTGCCACCAGTGATTCCGGGGCGAACACCGGGGAGCTGTTTTTT. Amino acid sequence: CATSDSGANTGELFF.

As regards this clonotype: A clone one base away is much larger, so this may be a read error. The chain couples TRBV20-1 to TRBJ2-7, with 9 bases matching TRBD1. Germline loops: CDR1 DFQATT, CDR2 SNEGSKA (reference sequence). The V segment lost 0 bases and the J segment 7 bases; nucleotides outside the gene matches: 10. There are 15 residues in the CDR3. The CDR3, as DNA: TGCAGTGCTAGAGATTGGGACAGGGCCTCGGAGGAGCAGTACTTC. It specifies CSARDWDRASEEQYF.

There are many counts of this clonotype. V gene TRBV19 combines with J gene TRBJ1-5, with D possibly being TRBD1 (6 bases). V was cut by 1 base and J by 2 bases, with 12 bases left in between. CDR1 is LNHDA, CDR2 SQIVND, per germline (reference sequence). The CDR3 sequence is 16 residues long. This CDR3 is CASSIARQAGNQPQHF. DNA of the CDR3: TGTGCCAGTAGTATAGCCCGACAGGCTGGCAATCAGCCCCAGCATTTT.

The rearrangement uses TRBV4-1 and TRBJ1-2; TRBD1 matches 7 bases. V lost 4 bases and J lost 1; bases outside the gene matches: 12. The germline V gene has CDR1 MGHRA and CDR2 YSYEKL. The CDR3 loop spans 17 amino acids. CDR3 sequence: CASSLRGTEMDNYGYTF. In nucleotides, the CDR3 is TGCGCCAGCAGCCTCCGCGGGACAGAGATGGATAACTATGGCTACACCTTC.

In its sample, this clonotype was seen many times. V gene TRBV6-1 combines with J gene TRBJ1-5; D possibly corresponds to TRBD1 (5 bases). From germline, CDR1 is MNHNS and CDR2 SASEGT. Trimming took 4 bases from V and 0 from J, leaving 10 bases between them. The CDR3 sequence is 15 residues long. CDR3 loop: CASSVTVYSNQPQHF. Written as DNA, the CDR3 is TGTGCCAGCAGTGTGACAGTTTATAGCAATCAGCCCCAGCATTTT.